The 28 T cell receptor beta chains listed next were all sequenced from one sample in a study of human T cells and chemical hapten exposure. Regarding time point: patch test 1, 2 weeks after DPC sensitization. Treatment specified: therapeutic diphenylcyclopropenone sensitization with weekly scalp DPC. TCRdb re-analysed the RACE reads in MiXCR, keeping a single row per CDR3 protein. Of fewer than 150,000 distinct CDR3 sequences in the sample, roughly an eighth are singletons; the top ten hold about 0.85%. The specimen comprised whole blood, sampled in connection with sensitization to the hapten diphenylcyclopropenone (DPC). Source of these receptors: a man younger than 30 with alopecia areata. Some clones in this sample may be carry-over from other donors' samples.

This CDR3 is CASSLERIQETQYF. CDR3 DNA: TGTGCCAGCAGCTTAGAAAGAATACAAGAGACCCAGTACTTC. This sequence joins TRBV7-8 and TRBJ2-5; D not resolved. Germline values: CDR1 SGHVS, CDR2 FQNEAQ. V lost 1 base and J lost 2, with 8 bases in between. This CDR3 has 14 residues. The whole variable domain, remainder taken from reference TRBV7-8 and TRBJ2-5, is GAGVSQSPRYKVAKRGQDVALRCDPISGHVSLFWYQQALGQGPEFLTYFQNEAQLDKSGLPSDRFFAERPEGSVSTLKIQRTQQEDSAVYLCASSLERIQETQYFGPGTRLLVL.

The chain recombines TRBV12-3 or TRBV12-4 with TRBJ1-2, with D possibly matching TRBD1 (5 bases). V was pared by 6 bases and J by 4 bases, with 12 bases between. The CDR3 is 13 amino acids. DNA for the CDR3: TGTGCCAGCAGCTTGACAGTCCCCTATGGCTACACCTTC. It translates to CASSLTVPYGYTF.

This clonotype was seen a handful of times. This chain uses TRBV10-1 with TRBJ2-6; D remains ambiguous. The V and J ends lost 2 bases and 0 bases respectively, with 2 bases between them. CDR3 size: 14 residues. The V gene's germline CDR1 is WNHNN and CDR2 SYGVQD (reference sequence). CDR3 loop: CASSESSGANVLTF. As DNA, the CDR3 is TGCGCCAGCAGTGAGAGCTCTGGGGCCAACGTCCTGACTTTC.

The chain employs TRBV4-3 and TRBJ2-1; D unresolved. The CDR3 spans 12 residues. Germline V gene lookup returns CDR1 LGHNA and CDR2 YSLEER. Trimming removed 4 bases at V and 7 bases at J, with 8 bases between. CDR3 in amino acids: CASSRWGNEQFF. The CDR3 DNA reads as TGCGCCAGCAGCCGCTGGGGAAATGAGCAGTTCTTC.

This clonotype occurred once. Relative to the germline gene, one junction end is altered; a read error may explain this. The genes are TRBV18 and TRBJ1-1, with 8 bases identical to TRBD1. The CDR3 length is 16 residues. The germline CDR1 and CDR2 sequences are KGHSH and LQKENI. This chain's CDR3 is CVSSPTGGEMNTEAFF. The CDR3 DNA follows: TGTGTCAGCTCACCTACAGGGGGTGAGATGAACACTGAAGCTTTCTTT.

This clonotype has more than one count but fewer than ten. The chain carries TRBV28 and TRBJ2-1, with D possibly being TRBD1 or TRBD2 (5 bases each). The germline V gene has CDR1 MDHEN and CDR2 SYDVKM. The CDR3 consists of 13 residues. The ends were cut back, 7 bases at V and 5 bases at J, with 12 bases in the middle. The CDR3 DNA follows: TGTGCCAGCATCGGGGCGGTGGACAATGAGCAGTTCTTC. It specifies CASIGAVDNEQFF.

This chain links TRBV4-3 with TRBJ2-3; TRBD1 aligns across 10 bases. From germline, CDR1 is LGHNA and CDR2 YSLEER. The CDR3 length is 17 residues. The junction had 7 bases not matched to a gene; V was cut back by 1 base and J by 3 bases. As DNA, the CDR3 is TGCGCCAGCAGCCAAGGAAAGGGACAGGGGCTAACAGATACGCAGTATTTT. Amino acid sequence: CASSQGKGQGLTDTQYF.

The V gene is TRBV12-3 or TRBV12-4, the J gene TRBJ1-1; D remains ambiguous. CDR3 length: 14 amino acids. V was cut by 2 bases and J by 0 bases, with 7 bases left in between. The CDR3 loop is CASSLLVMNTEAFF. Here the CDR3 DNA reads TGTGCCAGCAGTTTACTGGTTATGAACACTGAAGCTTTCTTT.

The chain links TRBV12-3 or TRBV12-4 to TRBJ1-2; perhaps TRBD1 as D (6 bases). The CDR3 is made up of 14 amino acids. The V and J ends lost 10 bases and 3 bases respectively, with 18 bases between them. The CDR3 region is CAIGGASTHYGYTF. In nucleotides, the CDR3 is TGTGCCATTGGGGGGGCCTCGACTCACTATGGCTACACCTTC.

The V call is TRBV7-9, the J call TRBJ1-1; D remains unclear. With 4 bases removed from V and 1 base from J, the gap between germline ends came to 16 bases. CDR1 and CDR2 from the germline V gene are SEHNR and FQNEAQ (reference sequence). This CDR3 comprises 16 residues. CDR3 sequence (DNA): TGTGCCAGCAGCTCCCGGGCCGGTCGGGGGAACACTGAAGCTTTCTTT. Translation: CASSSRAGRGNTEAFF.

The CDR3 loop is CASSLGEGGLTFF. CDR3 nucleotide sequence: TGTGCCAGCAGCTTAGGGGAAGGGGGATTAACGTTCTTC. The rearrangement links TRBV7-8 to TRBJ2-1; maybe TRBD1 (6 bases). The germline V and J ends were trimmed by 1 base and 15 bases, with 16 bases remaining between them. In germline, CDR1 is SGHVS, CDR2 FQNEAQ. CDR3 size: 13 residues.

This rearrangement joins TRBV6-5 to TRBJ1-4; no firm D call. With 8 bases removed from V and 3 bases from J, the gap between germline ends came to 7 bases. Germline V gene lookup returns CDR1 MNHEY and CDR2 SVGAGI. There are 12 residues in the CDR3. The DNA of the CDR3 is TGTGCCAGCGGGAGGTCTAATGAAAAACTGTTTTTT. It codes for CASGRSNEKLFF.

In this sample, this clonotype turned up a few times. The chain uses TRBV3-2 and TRBJ1-3. TRBV3-2 is reported as a pseudogene. The CDR3 is 18 amino acids. CDR3 DNA sequence: TGTGCCAGCAGCCAAGAAGAGGCACTGGAGATGGGTATACCCCACATATATTTT. This gives the protein CASSQEEALEMGIPHIYF.

This clonotype showed up many times. The V and J genes are TRBV20-1 and TRBJ1-6; D gene unclear. Trimming took 3 bases from V and 0 from J, leaving 15 bases between them. This CDR3 is 17 amino acids long. Germline values: CDR1 DFQATT, CDR2 SNEGSKA (reference sequence). CDR3 sequence: CSASLQAASSYNSPLHF. The DNA of the CDR3 is TGCAGTGCTAGCCTGCAGGCGGCCTCCTCCTATAATTCACCCCTCCACTTT.

This clonotype occurred a few times. The chain employs TRBV7-3 and TRBJ1-5, with a possible D match to TRBD1 (5 bases). V lost 4 bases and J lost 3, with 7 bases in between. In germline, CDR1 is SGHTA, CDR2 FQGTGA. This CDR3 spans 13 amino acids. Here the CDR3 DNA reads TGTGCCAGCAGCTGGACAAACAATCAGCCCCAGCATTTT. The encoded protein is CASSWTNNQPQHF. Filled out from reference TRBV7-3 and TRBJ1-5, the complete variable domain reads GAGVSQTPSNKVTEKGKYVELRCDPISGHTALYWYRQSLGQGPEFLIYFQGTGAADDSGLPNDRFFAVRPEGSVSTLKIQRTERGDSAVYLCASSWTNNQPQHFGDGTRLSIL.

This chain uses TRBV6-1 with TRBJ2-7; TRBD2 is a possible D gene (6 bases). Germline V gives CDR1 MNHNS, CDR2 SASEGT. This CDR3 is 14 amino acids long. V lost 5 bases, J lost 5 bases, and 16 bases lay in between. The CDR3 loop reads CASSRITGVDEQYF. CDR3 nucleotides: TGTGCCAGCAGTCGAATAACGGGGGTGGACGAGCAGTACTTC.

The V call is TRBV7-9, the J call TRBJ1-1; 12 bases map to TRBD1. This CDR3 is 15 amino acids long. Germline V gene lookup returns CDR1 SEHNR and CDR2 FQNEAQ (reference sequence). J lost 4 bases, V lost 5 bases, and 5 bases had no gene match. Written as DNA, the CDR3 is TGTGCCAGCAGCGAACCGGGACAGGGGGCCACTGAAGCTTTCTTT. It translates to CASSEPGQGATEAFF. Full variable domain (missing parts from reference TRBV7-9 and TRBJ1-1): DTGVSQNPRHKITKRGQNVTFRCDPISEHNRLYWYRQTLGQGPEFLTYFQNEAQLEKSRLLSDRFSAERPKGSFSTLEIQRTEQGDSAMYLCASSEPGQGATEAFFGQGTRLTVV.

The J gene is TRBJ2-1, the V gene TRBV3-1, with 7 positions matching TRBD2. V lost 0 bases, J lost 4 bases, and 6 bases stayed unmatched. The CDR3 is 16 residues long. CDR1 and CDR2 (germline): LGHDT, YNNKEL (reference sequence). This CDR3 reads CASSQDKASGYNEQFF. The CDR3 DNA sequence: TGTGCCAGCAGCCAAGATAAGGCTAGCGGTTACAATGAGCAGTTCTTC.

This chain joins TRBV28 and TRBJ1-2, with D unresolved. With 4 bases removed from V and 6 bases from J, the gap between germline ends came to 24 bases. Germline V gives CDR1 MDHEN, CDR2 SYDVKM. CDR3 length: 17 residues. The CDR3 is CASSSMEDLTTRNGYTF. The CDR3 DNA reads as TGTGCCAGCAGTTCAATGGAAGACTTAACCACAAGGAATGGCTACACCTTC.

The table lists this clonotype with a few counts. The chain employs TRBV20-1 and TRBJ2-3, with D perhaps matching TRBD2 (6 bases). Trimming pared 4 bases from V and 0 bases from J, leaving 14 bases between. This CDR3 region has 15 residues. In germline, CDR1 is DFQATT, CDR2 SNEGSKA (reference sequence). The CDR3 here is CSATLGAGSTDTQYF. The CDR3 DNA follows: TGCAGTGCTACTTTAGGTGCGGGGAGCACAGATACGCAGTATTTT.

As DNA, the CDR3 is TGTGCCAGCAGCGGGGCGGCGGTCGTGAGGACCGGGGAGCTGTTTTTT. This sequence encodes CASSGAAVVRTGELFF. This rearrangement joins TRBV11-2 to TRBJ2-2; D is perhaps TRBD1 (5 bases). CDR1 SGHAT and CDR2 FQNNGV come from the germline V gene. The CDR3 sequence is 16 residues long. V was shortened by 5 bases and J by 5 bases, with 18 bases between the two germline ends.

The chain links TRBV6-6 to TRBJ1-5; D remains ambiguous. V was cut by 5 bases and J by 3 bases, with 11 bases left in between. The CDR3 covers 14 residues. Looked up from germline, CDR1 is MNHNY and CDR2 is SVGAGI (reference sequence). The CDR3 sequence is CASSGAALNQPQHF. CDR3 coding DNA: TGTGCCAGCAGTGGCGCAGCACTCAATCAGCCCCAGCATTTT.

V gene TRBV5-5 combines with J gene TRBJ2-7; 8 positions match TRBD1. The CDR3 sequence is 15 residues long. Germline-derived CDR1 and CDR2 are SGHKS and YYEKEE (reference sequence). The V gene end was trimmed by 5 bases and the J gene end by 6 bases; junction bases not matched to a gene: 13. The chain's CDR3 is CASRMPGTGPSEQYV. In nucleotides, the CDR3 is TGTGCCAGCAGAATGCCCGGGACAGGACCTTCCGAGCAGTACGTC.

The chain uses TRBV4-2 and TRBJ2-3; D unresolved. Trimming took off 6 bases at V and 2 bases at J, with 9 bases between the two ends. The CDR3 consists of 13 residues. In germline, CDR1 is LGHNA, CDR2 YNFKEQ. In DNA form, the CDR3 reads TGTGCCAGCAGTCTACTCAACACAGATACGCAGTATTTT. Translating gives CASSLLNTDTQYF.

This clonotype was counted between two and nine times. This sequence joins TRBV6-2 or TRBV6-3 and TRBJ2-5; D gene unclear. Deletions cut 0 bases from V and 5 bases from J, with 7 bases between. The CDR3 sequence is 13 residues long. CDR1 MNHEY and CDR2 SVGEGT come from the germline V gene. CDR3 protein: CASSYSLIETQYF. In DNA, the CDR3 is TGTGCCAGCAGTTACTCCCTTATTGAGACCCAGTACTTC.

The sample holds a few counts of this clonotype. The rearrangement uses TRBV29-1 and TRBJ1-1; the D is unclear. The germline gives CDR1 SQVTM, CDR2 ANQGSEA. V was clipped by 1 base and J by 6 bases, with 15 bases between them. This CDR3 is 14 amino acids long. The CDR3 loop reads CSVEARVRVAEAFF. The CDR3 DNA reads as TGCAGCGTTGAAGCACGTGTCCGGGTCGCTGAAGCTTTCTTT.

This chain links TRBV10-3 with TRBJ1-5; the match to TRBD1 covers 7 bases. The germline V gene encodes CDR1 ENHRY and CDR2 SYGVKD. Losses at the gene ends were 6 bases for V and 0 bases for J; bases not matched to a gene: 5. The CDR3 totals 15 residues. The DNA of the CDR3 is TGTGCCATCAGGGCGGGACAGAATAGCAATCAGCCCCAGCATTTT. Encoded protein: CAIRAGQNSNQPQHF.

CDR3 DNA: TGTGCCAGCAGCTTAGCCCTAGCGGGGGGCAGGTACCAAGAGACCCAGTACTTC. It encodes CASSLALAGGRYQETQYF. The chain employs TRBV11-2 and TRBJ2-5; 11 nucleotides line up with TRBD2. V lost 1 base and J lost 0; bases outside the gene matches: 7. The CDR3 sequence is 18 residues long. CDR1 and CDR2 from the germline V gene are SGHAT and FQNNGV.